This T cell receptor beta chain was captured by sequencing in a study of T cells in women clearing cervical HPV infection. The overall study: Control women cleared a single incident HPV16 infection within 12 months. Study observations and caveats: Controls had more TRBV6-7 (0.16%) than cases (about 0.11%). CIN3+ cases had significantly higher TCR repertoire richness than controls, but evenness did not differ.

Germline CDR1 reads SGHRS; CDR2 reads YFSETQ. This CDR3 comprises 14 residues. Trimming took 0 bases from V and 5 from J, leaving 11 bases between them. TCR beta CDR3 amplified by multiplex PCR from approximately 1,200 ng genomic DNA. Repertoires were generated with immunoSEQ multiplex PCR, while TCRdb's copy carries only in-frame clones and drops some. The listing records roughly 48,000 clones. As to this clone: Its antigen remains unknown. The read ends 3 residues before the CDR3 terminus; that terminus is restored from the germline J gene.

The chain is built from TRBV5-1 and TRBJ1-2; D might be TRBD1 (6 bases). The receptor's source is a woman aged 18 to 75 with a cervical HPV16 infection that either progressed to CIN3+ or cleared (not recorded which). Sequencing was performed on blood buffy coat. The CDR3 sequence: CASSLDGRGYGYTF. CDR3 DNA (partial): TGCGCCAGCAGCTTGGATGGCAGGGGATATGGC.